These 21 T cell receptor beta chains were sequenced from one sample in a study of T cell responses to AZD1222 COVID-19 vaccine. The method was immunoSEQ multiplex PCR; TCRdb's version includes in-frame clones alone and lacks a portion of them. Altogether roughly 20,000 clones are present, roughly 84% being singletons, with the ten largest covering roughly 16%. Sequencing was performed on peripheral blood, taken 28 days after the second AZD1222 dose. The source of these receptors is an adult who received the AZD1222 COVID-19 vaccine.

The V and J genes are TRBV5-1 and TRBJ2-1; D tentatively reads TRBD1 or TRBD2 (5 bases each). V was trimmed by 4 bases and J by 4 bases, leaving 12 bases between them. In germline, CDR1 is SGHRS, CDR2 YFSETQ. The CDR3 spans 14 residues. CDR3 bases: TGCGCCAGCAGCGCAGAGGGGCTGTACAATGAGCAGTTCTTC. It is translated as CASSAEGLYNEQFF.

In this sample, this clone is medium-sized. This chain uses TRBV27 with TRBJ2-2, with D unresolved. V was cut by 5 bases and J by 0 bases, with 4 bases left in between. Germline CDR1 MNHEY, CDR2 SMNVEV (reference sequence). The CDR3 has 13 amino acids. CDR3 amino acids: CASSGANTGELFF. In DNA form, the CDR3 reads TGTGCCAGCAGTGGAGCGAACACCGGGGAGCTGTTTTTT.

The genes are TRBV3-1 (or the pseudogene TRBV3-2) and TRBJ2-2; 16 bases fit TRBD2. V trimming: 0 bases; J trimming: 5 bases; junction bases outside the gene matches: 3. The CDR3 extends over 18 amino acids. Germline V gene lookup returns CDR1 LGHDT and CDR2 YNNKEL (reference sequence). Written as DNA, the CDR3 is TGTGCCAGCAGCCAAGAGGGACTAGCGGGAGGGGGTACCGGGGAGCTGTTTTTT. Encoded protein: CASSQEGLAGGGTGELFF.

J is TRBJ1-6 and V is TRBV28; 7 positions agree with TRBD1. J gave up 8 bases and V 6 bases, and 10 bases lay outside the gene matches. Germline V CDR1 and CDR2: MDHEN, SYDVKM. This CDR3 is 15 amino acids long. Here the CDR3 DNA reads TGTGCCAGCAGAGGCGGGCAGGGGGTCGATTCACCCCTCCACTTT. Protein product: CASRGGQGVDSPLHF. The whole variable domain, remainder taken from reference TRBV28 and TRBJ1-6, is DVKVTQSSRYLVKRTGEKVFLECVQDMDHENMFWYRQDPGLGLRLIYFSYDVKMKEKGDIPEGYSVSREKKERFSLILESASTNQTSMYLCASRGGQGVDSPLHFGNGTRLTVT.

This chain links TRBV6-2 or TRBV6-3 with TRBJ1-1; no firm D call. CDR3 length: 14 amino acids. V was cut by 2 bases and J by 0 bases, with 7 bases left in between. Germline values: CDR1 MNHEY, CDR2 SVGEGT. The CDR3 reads CASSYRTVNTEAFF. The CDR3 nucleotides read TGTGCCAGCAGTTACCGGACGGTGAACACTGAAGCTTTCTTT.

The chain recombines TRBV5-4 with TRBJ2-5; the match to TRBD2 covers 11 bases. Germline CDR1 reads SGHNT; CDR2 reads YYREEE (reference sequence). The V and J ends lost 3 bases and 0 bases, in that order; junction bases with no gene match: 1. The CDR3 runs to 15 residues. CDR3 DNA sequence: TGTGCCAGCAGCTCGGGACTAGCGGACCAAGAGACCCAGTACTTC. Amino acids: CASSSGLADQETQYF.

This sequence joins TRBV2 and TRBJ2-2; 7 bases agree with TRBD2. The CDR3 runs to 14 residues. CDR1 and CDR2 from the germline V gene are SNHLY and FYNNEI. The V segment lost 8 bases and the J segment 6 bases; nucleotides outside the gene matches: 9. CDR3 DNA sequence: TGTGCCAGCCGCATCGGGAGGAGGTCCGGGGAGCTGTTTTTT. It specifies CASRIGRRSGELFF.

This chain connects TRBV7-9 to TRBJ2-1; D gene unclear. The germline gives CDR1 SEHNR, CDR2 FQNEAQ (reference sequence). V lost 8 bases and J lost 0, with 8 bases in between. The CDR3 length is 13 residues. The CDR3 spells CASPGASYNEQFF. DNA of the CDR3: TGTGCCAGCCCAGGTGCCTCCTACAATGAGCAGTTCTTC.

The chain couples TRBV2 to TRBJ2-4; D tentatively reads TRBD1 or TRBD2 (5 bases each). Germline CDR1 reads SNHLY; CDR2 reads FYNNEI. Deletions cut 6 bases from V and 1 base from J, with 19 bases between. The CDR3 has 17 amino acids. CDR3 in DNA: TGTGCCAGCAGCCGGGACCCCGGGGCTAGGGCCAAAAACATTCAGTACTTC. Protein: CASSRDPGARAKNIQYF.

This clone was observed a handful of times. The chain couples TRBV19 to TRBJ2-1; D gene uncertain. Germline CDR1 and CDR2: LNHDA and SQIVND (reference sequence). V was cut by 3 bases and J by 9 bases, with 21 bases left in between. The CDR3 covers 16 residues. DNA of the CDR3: TGTGCCAGTAGTATCTTGAAACAGAGTAGTTCAGGTGAGCAGTTCTTC. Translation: CASSILKQSSSGEQFF.

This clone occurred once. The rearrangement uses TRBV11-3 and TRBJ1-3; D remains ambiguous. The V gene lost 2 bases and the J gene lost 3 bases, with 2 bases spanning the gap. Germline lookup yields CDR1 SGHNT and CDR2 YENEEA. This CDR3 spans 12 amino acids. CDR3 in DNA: TGTGCCAGCAGCTTATATGGAAACACCATATATTTT. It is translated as CASSLYGNTIYF.

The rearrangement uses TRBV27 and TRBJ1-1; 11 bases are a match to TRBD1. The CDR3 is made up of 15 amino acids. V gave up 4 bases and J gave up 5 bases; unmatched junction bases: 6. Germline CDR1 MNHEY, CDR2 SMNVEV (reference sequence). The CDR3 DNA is TGTGCCAGCAGTTCGACCGGGACAGGGGGGACTGAAGCTTTCTTT. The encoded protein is CASSSTGTGGTEAFF.

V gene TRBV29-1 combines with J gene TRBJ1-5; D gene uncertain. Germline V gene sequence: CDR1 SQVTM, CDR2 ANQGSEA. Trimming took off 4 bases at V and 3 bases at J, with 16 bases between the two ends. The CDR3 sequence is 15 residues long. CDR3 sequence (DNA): TGCAGCGTTGTTATAGAGGGTGGAAACAATCAGCCCCAGCATTTT. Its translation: CSVVIEGGNNQPQHF.

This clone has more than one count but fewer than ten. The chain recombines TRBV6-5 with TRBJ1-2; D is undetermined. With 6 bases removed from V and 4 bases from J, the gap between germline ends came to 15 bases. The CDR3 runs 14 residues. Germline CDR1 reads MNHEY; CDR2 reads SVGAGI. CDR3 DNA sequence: TGTGCCAGCAGCACGGACTCTTCGACCTATGGCTACACCTTC. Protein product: CASSTDSSTYGYTF.

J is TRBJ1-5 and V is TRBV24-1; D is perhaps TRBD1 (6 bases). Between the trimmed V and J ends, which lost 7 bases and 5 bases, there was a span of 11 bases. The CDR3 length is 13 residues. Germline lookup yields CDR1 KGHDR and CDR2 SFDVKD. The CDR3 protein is CATSGGRYQPQHF. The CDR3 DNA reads TGTGCCACCAGCGGGGGCCGATATCAGCCCCAGCATTTT.

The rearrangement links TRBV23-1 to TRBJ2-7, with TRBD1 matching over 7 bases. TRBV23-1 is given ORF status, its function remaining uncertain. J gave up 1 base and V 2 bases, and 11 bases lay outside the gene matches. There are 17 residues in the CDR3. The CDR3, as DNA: TGCGCCAGCAGTCAACATGGACAGGCGGCACTGTCCTACGAGCAGTACTTC. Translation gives CASSQHGQAALSYEQYF.

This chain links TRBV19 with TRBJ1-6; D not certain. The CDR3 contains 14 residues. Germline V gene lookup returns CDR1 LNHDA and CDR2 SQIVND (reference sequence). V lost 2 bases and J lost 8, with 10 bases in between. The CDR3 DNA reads TGTGCCAGTAGTATAAGTAGGGAGGATTCACCCCTCCACTTT. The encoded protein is CASSISREDSPLHF.

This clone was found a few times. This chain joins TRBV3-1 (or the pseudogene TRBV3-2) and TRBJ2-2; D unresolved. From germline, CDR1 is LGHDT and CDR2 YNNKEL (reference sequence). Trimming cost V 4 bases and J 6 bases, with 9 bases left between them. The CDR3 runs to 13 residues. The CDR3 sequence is CASSPPLAGELFF. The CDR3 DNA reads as TGTGCCAGCAGCCCACCTTTGGCCGGGGAGCTGTTTTTT.

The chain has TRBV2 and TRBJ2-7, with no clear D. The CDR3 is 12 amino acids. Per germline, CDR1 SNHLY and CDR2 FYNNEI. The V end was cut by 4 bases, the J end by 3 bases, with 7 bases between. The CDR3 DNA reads TGTGCCAGCAGTGGGACGGGCTACGAGCAGTACTTC. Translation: CASSGTGYEQYF.

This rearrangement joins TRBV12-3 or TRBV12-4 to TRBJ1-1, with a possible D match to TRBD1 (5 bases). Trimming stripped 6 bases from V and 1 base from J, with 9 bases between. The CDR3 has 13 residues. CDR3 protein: CASSVGENTEAFF. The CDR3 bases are TGTGCCAGCAGCGTGGGGGAGAACACTGAAGCTTTCTTT.

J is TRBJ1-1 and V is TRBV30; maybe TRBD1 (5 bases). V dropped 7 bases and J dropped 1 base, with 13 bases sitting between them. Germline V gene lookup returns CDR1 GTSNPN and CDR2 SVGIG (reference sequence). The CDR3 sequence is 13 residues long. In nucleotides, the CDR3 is TGTGCCTACAGGAAGTCCACGAACACTGAAGCTTTCTTT. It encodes CAYRKSTNTEAFF.